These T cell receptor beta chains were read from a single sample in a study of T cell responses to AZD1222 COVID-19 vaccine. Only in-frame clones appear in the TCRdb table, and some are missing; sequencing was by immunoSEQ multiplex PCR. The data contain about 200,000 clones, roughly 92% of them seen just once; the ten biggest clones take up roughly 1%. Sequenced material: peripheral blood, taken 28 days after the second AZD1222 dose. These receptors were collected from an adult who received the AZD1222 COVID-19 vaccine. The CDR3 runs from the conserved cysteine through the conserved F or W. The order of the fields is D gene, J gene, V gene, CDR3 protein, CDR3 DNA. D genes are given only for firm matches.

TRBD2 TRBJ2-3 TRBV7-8 CASSPHAGTSGGRGTDTQYF TGTGCCAGCAGCCCGCATGCCGGGACTAGCGGGGGGCGGGGCACAGATACGCAGTATTTT
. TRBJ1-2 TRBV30 CAWSVSGAGGYTF TGTGCCTGGAGTGTGTCGGGGGCAGGGGGCTACACCTTC
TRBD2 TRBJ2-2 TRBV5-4 CASSSLLAGGRGELFF TGTGCCAGCAGCTCCTTACTAGCGGGGGGGCGCGGGGAGCTGTTTTTT
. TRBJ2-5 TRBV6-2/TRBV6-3 CASSYSRQVVETQYF TGTGCCAGCAGTTACTCGAGACAGGTAGTGGAGACCCAGTACTTC
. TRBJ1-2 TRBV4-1 CASSQDGFYGYTF TGCGCCAGCAGCCAAGACGGATTCTATGGCTACACCTTC
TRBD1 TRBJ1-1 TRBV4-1 CASSHGSEAGGTEAFF TGCGCCAGCAGCCACGGCTCGGAGGCAGGGGGCACTGAAGCTTTCTTT
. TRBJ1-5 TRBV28 CASFRDKDQPQHF TGTGCCAGTTTCCGGGACAAAGATCAGCCCCAGCATTTT
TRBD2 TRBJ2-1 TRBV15 CATSLAGTSGNNEQFF TGTGCCACCAGCTTGGCCGGGACTAGCGGAAACAATGAGCAGTTCTTC
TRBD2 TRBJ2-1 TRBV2 CASRARLAFEQFF TGTGCCAGCAGAGCCCGACTAGCCTTTGAGCAGTTCTTC
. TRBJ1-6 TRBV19 CASSISVQTVNSPLHF TGTGCCAGTAGTATAAGTGTGCAGACCGTTAATTCACCCCTCCACTTT